A selection of T cell receptor beta chains follows, all from one sample in a study of blood T cell repertoires in COVID-19. Measured with immunoSEQ multiplex PCR; TCRdb has only the in-frame clones, and not every one. The profile shows approximately 71,000 clones, more than 75% of them singletons. Sequencing input: peripheral blood. These receptors were taken from a woman aged 80 or over with acute or convalescent COVID-19. CDR3s include the opening cysteine and the closing phenylalanine or tryptophan. D genes are given only for firm matches. Clone size appears in some rows only: once, few, many, or a class for an expanded clone.

NA	TRBD2	TRBV5-1	TRBJ2-7	TGCGCCAGCAGCTTGGGGGCTGGACTAGCATCCATTTACGAGCAGTACTTC	CASSLGAGLASIYEQYF
once	NA	TRBV2	TRBJ2-7	TGTGCCAGCAGCGAAGGGACGGCGGGACTCTACGAGCAGTACTTC	CASSEGTAGLYEQYF
NA	TRBD1	TRBV30	TRBJ1-6	TGTGCCTGGAGTCCAGCAGGGGGCCGCAATAATTCACCCCTCCACTTT	CAWSPAGGRNNSPLHF
NA	TRBD1	TRBV7-8	TRBJ2-1	TGTGCCAGCAGCTTAGACAGGGGCTCTTACAATGAGCAGTTCTTC	CASSLDRGSYNEQFF
NA	NA	TRBV11-2	TRBJ1-4	TGTGCCAGCAGCTTAGCCAGGGCGCCCGGTGAAAAACTGTTTTTT	CASSLARAPGEKLFF
NA	TRBD2	TRBV27	TRBJ2-6	TGTGCCAGCAGTAGGACTAGCGGGGTTGGGACTGGGGCCAACGTCCTGACTTTC	CASSRTSGVGTGANVLTF
NA	TRBD2	TRBV3-1/TRBV3-2	TRBJ2-7	TGTGCCAGCAGCCAAGAGGCACCTCTTAGCGGGAGGGCCCTTAGTGTGCAGTACTTC	CASSQEAPLSGRALSVQYF
NA	TRBD1	TRBV28	TRBJ1-2	TGTGCCAGCAGTTCGAGGACAGGGGTAGGCGGCTACACCTTC	CASSSRTGVGGYTF
NA	NA	TRBV24-1	TRBJ2-1	TGTGCCACCAGTGCCAACTACAATGAGCAGTTCTTC	CATSANYNEQFF
NA	NA	TRBV5-1	TRBJ2-7	TGCGCCAGCAGCTTCAAGGGGGAATCTAGCGGATATGCCTACGAGCAGTACTTC	CASSFKGESSGYAYEQYF
NA	NA	TRBV27	TRBJ1-1	TGTGCCAGCACGTCACGTCCTGGGGGGAGGAACACTGAAGCTTTCTTT	CASTSRPGGRNTEAFF
once	NA	TRBV9	TRBJ2-5	TGTGCCAGCAGCGTAGCTCCTAAGGGGGAGACCCAGTACTTC	CASSVAPKGETQYF
NA	NA	TRBV5-1	TRBJ1-3	TGCGCCAGCAGCGTTACAGGGAGCTCTGGAAACACCATATATTTT	CASSVTGSSGNTIYF
NA	TRBD1	TRBV29-1	TRBJ2-7	TGCAGCGTTGAGCGACAGGGGAGCTCCTACGAGCAGTACTTC	CSVERQGSSYEQYF
NA	NA	TRBV5-1	TRBJ2-6	TGCGCCAGCAGCTTACAGGTCTCTGGGGCCAACGTCCTGACTTTC	CASSLQVSGANVLTF